Listed below are T cell receptor beta chains from one sample, sequenced in a study of blood T cell repertoires in COVID-19. Measured with immunoSEQ multiplex PCR; TCRdb has only the in-frame clones, and not every one. The sample includes about 240,000 clones, around 86% seen only once; the top ten take around 12%. Input material: peripheral blood. All receptors derive from a woman aged 60 to 75 with active or convalescent COVID-19. Each CDR3 is given with its conserved first and last residue. D genes are given only for firm matches. Size tells how often a clone was seen (once, few, many) or the class of an expanded clone, and some rows leave it out.

-,TRBV6-5,14,-,TRBJ1-5,TGTGCCAGCAGAGGGGCCCAGAGTAATCAGCCCCAGCATTTT,CASRGAQSNQPQHF
-,TRBV7-9,13,-,TRBJ2-2,TGTGCCAGCAGCTTTTCAGGGACCGGGGAGCTGTTTTTT,CASSFSGTGELFF
TRBD2,TRBV6-5,16,once,TRBJ2-1,TGTGCCAGCAGTTCACTAAGCGGGGGGGCCTACAATGAGCAGTTCTTC,CASSSLSGGAYNEQFF
-,TRBV20-1,18,-,TRBJ2-3,TGCAGTGCTAGTTCTGCGGGGAGAGGGGTTTCGGGCACAGATACGCAGTATTTT,CSASSAGRGVSGTDTQYF
-,TRBV27,15,-,TRBJ1-5,TGTGCCAGCAGACAGGGCCCGGGAAGCAATCAGCCCCAGCATTTT,CASRQGPGSNQPQHF
-,TRBV11-3,15,-,TRBJ2-3,TGTGCCAGCAGCCAGGGGTTGGCCCGCACAGATACGCAGTATTTT,CASSQGLARTDTQYF
TRBD1,TRBV3-1/TRBV3-2,16,few,TRBJ1-2,TGTGCCAGCAGCCAGAAGTACAGGGGGGACTTTAGAGGCTACACCTTC,CASSQKYRGDFRGYTF
-,TRBV10-3,16,-,TRBJ2-7,TGTGCCATCAGTGGTGGGCAGGCCTCAATCCCTTACGAGCAGTACTTC,CAISGGQASIPYEQYF
-,TRBV2,14,-,TRBJ1-1,TGTGCCAGCAGTTTCCTCCAGGGCGGTACTGAAGCTTTCTTT,CASSFLQGGTEAFF
-,TRBV2,12,-,TRBJ1-5,TGTGCCAGCAGTGTCGGGAATCAGCCCCAGCATTTT,CASSVGNQPQHF
-,TRBV3-1/TRBV3-2,12,-,TRBJ2-5,TGTGCCAGCAGCCAAGAGGGAGGGACCCAGTACTTC,CASSQEGGTQYF
TRBD2,TRBV4-1,15,-,TRBJ2-3,TGCGCCAGCAGCCAAGAGTTACGGGGGGCAGATACGCAGTATTTT,CASSQELRGADTQYF
-,TRBV5-4,14,many,TRBJ1-2,TGTGCCAGCAGCTTGGCCACGGGCCAGCGGGGCTACACCTTC,CASSLATGQRGYTF
TRBD1,TRBV6-5,13,few,TRBJ1-2,TGTGCCAGCAGTTCTACAGGGGTAGGCGGCTACACCTTC,CASSSTGVGGYTF
-,TRBV7-8,15,few,TRBJ1-3,TGTGCCAGCAGCTCGGACGACCCGGGGAGAAACACCATATATTTT,CASSSDDPGRNTIYF
-,TRBV7-9,16,-,TRBJ2-6,TGTGCCAGCAGCCCCAGGAAGGCATTGGGGGCCAACGTCCTGACTTTC,CASSPRKALGANVLTF
-,TRBV11-2,13,-,TRBJ1-4,TGTGCCAGCAGCTTAAGTCCTCAGGAAAAACTGTTTTTT,CASSLSPQEKLFF
-,TRBV7-9,16,-,TRBJ1-2,TGTGCCAGCAGCTTTTTGTCGGCAGGGGCCGGGCATGGCTACACCTTC,CASSFLSAGAGHGYTF
TRBD1,TRBV5-4,15,-,TRBJ1-2,TGTGCCAGCAGCTTGGGACAGGGGACTAACTATGGCTACACCTTC,CASSLGQGTNYGYTF
-,TRBV27,14,-,TRBJ2-6,TGTGCCAGCGGTGCTACCTCTGGGGCCAACGTCCTGACTTTC,CASGATSGANVLTF
-,TRBV6-5,13,-,TRBJ1-6,TGTGCCAGCAGTTACTCCGAGAATTCACCCCTCCACTTT,CASSYSENSPLHF
-,TRBV6-6,16,-,TRBJ2-2,TGTGCCAGCAGTTTGGGGACCCAGGGGAGGGCCGGGGAGCTGTTTTTT,CASSLGTQGRAGELFF
TRBD2,TRBV3-1/TRBV3-2,14,few,TRBJ2-7,TGTGCCAGCAGACTAGCGGGGGGGCAAGGCGAGCAGTACTTC,CASRLAGGQGEQYF
TRBD2,TRBV9,15,-,TRBJ2-5,TGTGCCAGCAGCGTAGCGGGGGGACTCCAAGAGACCCAGTACTTC,CASSVAGGLQETQYF
-,TRBV28,15,few,TRBJ2-7,TGTGCCAGCAGTTTGTACAGGTCGAGCTCCTACGAGCAGTACTTC,CASSLYRSSSYEQYF
TRBD1,TRBV10-3,15,-,TRBJ1-2,TGTGCCATCAGTGAGGGTCAGGGGGTTAACTATGGCTACACCTTC,CAISEGQGVNYGYTF
TRBD2,TRBV25-1,18,-,TRBJ2-5,TGTGCCAGCAGTCCCGGCCCGGGGCTAGCGGGGCGGCAGGAGACCCAGTACTTC,CASSPGPGLAGRQETQYF
TRBD1,TRBV19,15,-,TRBJ2-1,TGTGCCAGTGGGAACAGGGGGAGCTCCTACAATGAGCAGTTCTTC,CASGNRGSSYNEQFF
-,TRBV2,14,-,TRBJ1-2,TGTGCCAGCAAAATACAGGGCTTGAACTATGGCTACACCTTC,CASKIQGLNYGYTF
TRBD1,TRBV5-1,15,-,TRBJ1-4,TGCGCCAGCAGCAGGGGACAGGGTACTAATGAAAAACTGTTTTTT,CASSRGQGTNEKLFF
TRBD1,TRBV7-2,14,-,TRBJ1-5,TGTGCCAGCAGCTTCCCAGGGGGCCGTGAGCCCCAGCATTTT,CASSFPGGREPQHF
-,TRBV7-9,10,-,TRBJ2-2,TGTGCCAGCGAGACCGGGGAGCTGTTTTTT,CASETGELFF
TRBD2,TRBV7-8,14,-,TRBJ2-5,TGTGCCAGCAGCTCCCGGCGGGGGGAAGAGACCCAGTACTTC,CASSSRRGEETQYF
-,TRBV11-2,14,-,TRBJ1-1,TGTGCCAGCAGTCAGGGATTTGGGAACACTGAAGCTTTCTTT,CASSQGFGNTEAFF
TRBD1,TRBV18,15,-,TRBJ1-2,TGTGCCAGCTCACCCGGGACAGCGAGAAACTATGGCTACACCTTC,CASSPGTARNYGYTF
TRBD1,TRBV7-8,12,-,TRBJ2-7,TGTGCCAGCAGTTTAAACCGGGACAGGGCCCACTTC,CASSLNRDRAHF
-,TRBV27,15,-,TRBJ1-1,TGTGCCAGCAGTCTAGGGGCCTTGGGGAACACTGAAGCTTTCTTT,CASSLGALGNTEAFF
-,TRBV6-2/TRBV6-3,15,-,TRBJ2-1,TGTGCCAGCAGTACCCTATTTACAGTTTACAATGAGCAGTTCTTC,CASSTLFTVYNEQFF
TRBD1,TRBV7-6,14,-,TRBJ2-5,TGTGCCAGCAGCTTAGGGACAGGGCAAGAGACCCAGTACTTC,CASSLGTGQETQYF